This record concerns one T cell receptor beta chain sequence. In germline, CDR1 is SGHVS, CDR2 FNYEAQ. The CDR3 is 16 amino acids. Losses at the gene ends were 5 bases for V and 6 bases for J; bases not matched to a gene: 16. These data belong to a study of preoperative IRX-2 immunotherapy in early breast cancer. Some clones are missing from TCRdb's copy, which holds only in-frame ones; the method was immunoSEQ multiplex PCR. The sample lists tens of thousands of clones, roughly 90% occurring once. Treatment given: preoperative locoregional IRX-2 cytokine immunotherapy. Preoperative locoregional IRX-2 cytokine immunotherapy was tested in the phase Ib source study.

This receptor was obtained from a human donor with breast cancer. The material was tumor tissue, obtained after IRX-2 immunotherapy. The V and J genes are TRBV7-6 and TRBJ2-7; TRBD1 aligns across 7 bases. CDR3 nucleotide sequence: TGTGCCAGCAGCCAAGTTCTGGCAGGGGGAATGAGCGAGCAGTACGTC. Translation: CASSQVLAGGMSEQYV.